These 3 T cell receptor beta chains originate from one sample sequenced in a study of blood T cells in healthy people across ages. Primed by a sample-barcoded 5' primer and a J-beta primer mix, a second PCR proceeded for about 7 to 11 cycles. One entry per CDR3 protein results from TCRdb running MiXCR on the 5' RACE reads. This table holds 1.5 million to 2 million distinct CDR3 sequences, roughly 32% found once. The sample was blood. The receptors shown here come from a woman aged 25 to 39 in good health.

With regard to this clonotype: Germline is not matched at one junction end, which may reflect a read error. V and J are TRBV12-3 or TRBV12-4 and TRBJ2-5, with TRBD2 as a possible D gene (5 bases). This CDR3 region has 13 residues. CDR3 coding DNA: TGTGTCAGCAGTTTAGGTGATTACGGGGAGCAGTACTTC. Its translation is CVSSLGDYGEQYF.

This clonotype was counted a single time. A junction end diverges from the germline sequence, so it may reflect a read error. This chain connects TRBV12-3 or TRBV12-4 to TRBJ2-3; tentatively, D is TRBD1 or TRBD2 (6 bases each). The CDR3 spans 15 residues. In DNA, the CDR3 is TGTGGCAGCAGTCTGACTAGAGGGGGAACAGATACGCAGTATTTT. It specifies CGSSLTRGGTDTQYF.

This clonotype was observed a few times. The chain recombines TRBV7-9 with TRBJ1-2; 10 nucleotides match TRBD1. CDR3 length: 15 amino acids. The junction had 8 bases not matched to a gene; V was cut back by 4 bases and J by 6 bases. Germline V CDR1 and CDR2: SEHNR, FQNEAQ (reference sequence). CDR3 nucleotide sequence: TGTGCCAGCAGCTCGGGCCCCGGGACAGGGGATGGCTACACCTTC. Its protein is CASSSGPGTGDGYTF.